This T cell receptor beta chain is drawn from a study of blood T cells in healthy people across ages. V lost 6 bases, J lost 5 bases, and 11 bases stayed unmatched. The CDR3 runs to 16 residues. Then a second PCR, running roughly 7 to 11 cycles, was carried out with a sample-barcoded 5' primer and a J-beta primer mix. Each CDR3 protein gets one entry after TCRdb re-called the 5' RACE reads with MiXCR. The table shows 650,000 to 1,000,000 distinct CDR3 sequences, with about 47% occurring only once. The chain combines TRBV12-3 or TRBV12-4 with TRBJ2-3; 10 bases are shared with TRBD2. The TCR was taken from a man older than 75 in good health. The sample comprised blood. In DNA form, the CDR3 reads TGTGCCAGCAGCCCCTTAGGGACTAGCGAGGAAGATACGCAGTATTTT. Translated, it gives CASSPLGTSEEDTQYF.